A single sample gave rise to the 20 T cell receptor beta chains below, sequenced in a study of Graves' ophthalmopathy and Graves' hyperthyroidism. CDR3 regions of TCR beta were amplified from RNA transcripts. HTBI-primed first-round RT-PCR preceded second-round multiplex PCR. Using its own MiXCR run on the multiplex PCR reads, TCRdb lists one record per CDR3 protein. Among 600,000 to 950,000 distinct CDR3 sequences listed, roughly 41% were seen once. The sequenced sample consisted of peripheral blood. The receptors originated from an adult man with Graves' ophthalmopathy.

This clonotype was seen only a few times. CDR3 sequence: CSVESPEGARETQYF. The CDR3 coding sequence is TGCAGCGTTGAAAGTCCGGAGGGGGCGCGGGAGACCCAGTACTTC. The rearrangement joins TRBV29-1 to TRBJ2-5; TRBD1 might be the D (7 bases). The V gene lost 2 bases and the J gene lost 5 bases, with 18 bases spanning the gap. The CDR3 consists of 15 residues. CDR1 SQVTM and CDR2 ANQGSEA come from the germline V gene. Using reference TRBV29-1 and TRBJ2-5 for the parts outside the CDR3, the full variable domain is SAVISQKPSRDICQRGTSLTIQCQVDSQVTMMFWYRQQPGQSLTLIATANQGSEATYESGFVIDKFPISRPNLTFSTLTVSNMSPEDSSIYLCSVESPEGARETQYFGPGTRLLVL.

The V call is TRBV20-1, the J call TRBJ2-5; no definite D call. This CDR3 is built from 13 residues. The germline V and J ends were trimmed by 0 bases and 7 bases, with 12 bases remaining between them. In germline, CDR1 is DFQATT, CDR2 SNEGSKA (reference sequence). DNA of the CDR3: TGCAGTGCTAGAGATAAGCCTGCCGGGACCCAGTACTTC. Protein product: CSARDKPAGTQYF.

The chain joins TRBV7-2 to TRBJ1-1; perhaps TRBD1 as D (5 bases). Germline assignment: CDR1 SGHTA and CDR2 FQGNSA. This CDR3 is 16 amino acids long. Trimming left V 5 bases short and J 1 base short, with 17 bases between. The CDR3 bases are TGTGCCAGCAGCCAAGATCTAGGGGCTGGGAACACTGAAGCTTTCTTT. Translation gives CASSQDLGAGNTEAFF.

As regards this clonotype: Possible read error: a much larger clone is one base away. The CDR3 DNA reads as TGTGCCATCAGTCAAGGGGCACCAACCTACGAGCAGTACTTC. It encodes CAISQGAPTYEQYF. This chain joins TRBV10-3 and TRBJ2-7, with a tentative D call TRBD1 (5 bases). V lost 5 bases, J lost 2 bases, and 13 bases lay in between. The CDR3 totals 14 residues. From germline, CDR1 is ENHRY and CDR2 SYGVKD.

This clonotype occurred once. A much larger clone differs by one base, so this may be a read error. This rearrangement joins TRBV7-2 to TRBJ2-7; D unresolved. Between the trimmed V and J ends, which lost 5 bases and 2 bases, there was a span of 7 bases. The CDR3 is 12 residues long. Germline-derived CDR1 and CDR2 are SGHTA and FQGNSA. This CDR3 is CASSHVTYEQYF. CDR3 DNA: TGTGCCAGCAGCCACGTCACCTACGAGCAGTACTTC.

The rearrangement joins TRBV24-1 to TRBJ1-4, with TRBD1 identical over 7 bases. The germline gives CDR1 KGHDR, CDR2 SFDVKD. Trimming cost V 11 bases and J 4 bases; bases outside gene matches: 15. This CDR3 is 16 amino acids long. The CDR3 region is CASSAPEDRINEKLFF. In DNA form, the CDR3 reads TGTGCCAGCTCAGCCCCCGAGGACAGGATTAATGAAAAACTGTTTTTT.

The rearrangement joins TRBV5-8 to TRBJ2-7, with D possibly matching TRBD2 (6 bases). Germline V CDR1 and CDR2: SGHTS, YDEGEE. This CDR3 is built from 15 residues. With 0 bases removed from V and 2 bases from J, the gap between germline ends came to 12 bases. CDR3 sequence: CASSLVWGETYEQYF. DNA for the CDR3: TGTGCCAGCAGCTTGGTCTGGGGGGAAACCTACGAGCAGTACTTC.

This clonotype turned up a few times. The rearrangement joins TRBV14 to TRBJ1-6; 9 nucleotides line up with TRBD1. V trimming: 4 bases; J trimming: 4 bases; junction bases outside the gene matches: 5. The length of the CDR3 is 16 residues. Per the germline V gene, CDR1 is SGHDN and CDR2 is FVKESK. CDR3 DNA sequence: TGTGCCAGCAGCCTCCGACAGGGGGATTATAATTCACCCCTCCACTTT. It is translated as CASSLRQGDYNSPLHF. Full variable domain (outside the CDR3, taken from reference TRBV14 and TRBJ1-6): EAGVTQFPSHSVIEKGQTVTLRCDPISGHDNLYWYRRVMGKEIKFLLHFVKESKQDESGMPNNRFLAERTGGTYSTLKVQPAELEDSGVYFCASSLRQGDYNSPLHFGNGTRLTVT.

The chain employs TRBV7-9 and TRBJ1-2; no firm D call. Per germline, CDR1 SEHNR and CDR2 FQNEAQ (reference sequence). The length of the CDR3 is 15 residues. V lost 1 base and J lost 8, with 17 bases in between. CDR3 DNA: TGTGCCAGCAGCTTAGGGGCGTGGCAGTTTGGAGGCTACACCTTC. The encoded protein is CASSLGAWQFGGYTF.

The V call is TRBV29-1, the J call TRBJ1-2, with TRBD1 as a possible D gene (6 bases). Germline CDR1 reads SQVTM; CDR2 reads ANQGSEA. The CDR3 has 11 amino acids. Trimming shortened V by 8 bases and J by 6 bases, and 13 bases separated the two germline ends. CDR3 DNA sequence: TGCAGCACCACAGGGTTCGATGGCTACACCTTC. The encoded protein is CSTTGFDGYTF.

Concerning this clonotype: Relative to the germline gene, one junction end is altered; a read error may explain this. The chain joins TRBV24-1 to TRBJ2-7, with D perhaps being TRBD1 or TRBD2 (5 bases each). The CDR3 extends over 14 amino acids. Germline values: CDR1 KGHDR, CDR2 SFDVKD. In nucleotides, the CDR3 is TGTGCCAGCAGTCCAGGGACGGCAGACTACGAGCAGTACTTC. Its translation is CASSPGTADYEQYF.

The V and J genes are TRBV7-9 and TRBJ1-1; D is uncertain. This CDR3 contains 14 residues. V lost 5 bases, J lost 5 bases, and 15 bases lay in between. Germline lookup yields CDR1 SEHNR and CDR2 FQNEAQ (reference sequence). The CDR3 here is CASSPGEGLTEAFF. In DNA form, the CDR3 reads TGTGCCAGCAGCCCTGGGGAAGGTTTAACTGAAGCTTTCTTT.

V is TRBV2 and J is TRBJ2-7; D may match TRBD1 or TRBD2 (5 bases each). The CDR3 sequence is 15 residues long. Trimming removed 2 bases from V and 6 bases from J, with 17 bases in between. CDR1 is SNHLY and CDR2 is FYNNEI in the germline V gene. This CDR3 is CASSERDDGVGEQYF. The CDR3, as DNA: TGTGCCAGCAGTGAACGGGACGACGGGGTCGGCGAGCAGTACTTC. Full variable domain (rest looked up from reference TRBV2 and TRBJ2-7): EPEVTQTPSHQVTQMGQEVILRCVPISNHLYFYWYRQILGQKVEFLVSFYNNEISEKSEIFDDQFSVERPDGSNFTLKIRSTKLEDSAMYFCASSERDDGVGEQYFGPGTRLTVT.

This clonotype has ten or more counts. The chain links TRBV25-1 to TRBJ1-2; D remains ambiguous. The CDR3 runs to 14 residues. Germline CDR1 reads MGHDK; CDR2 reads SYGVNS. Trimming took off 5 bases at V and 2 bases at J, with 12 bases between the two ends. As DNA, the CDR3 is TGTGCCAGCAGTTTTGGTCAGCTCAACTATGGCTACACCTTC. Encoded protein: CASSFGQLNYGYTF.

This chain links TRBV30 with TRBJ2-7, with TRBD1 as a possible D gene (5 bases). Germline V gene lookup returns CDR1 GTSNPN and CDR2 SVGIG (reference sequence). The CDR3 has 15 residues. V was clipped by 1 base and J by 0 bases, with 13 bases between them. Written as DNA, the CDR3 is TGTGCCTGGAGTGAGATCCCCGACAGCTCCTACGAGCAGTACTTC. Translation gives CAWSEIPDSSYEQYF. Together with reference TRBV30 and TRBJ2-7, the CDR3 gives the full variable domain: SQTIHQWPATLVQPVGSPLSLECTVEGTSNPNLYWYRQAAGRGLQLLFYSVGIGQISSEVPQNLSASRPQDRQFILSSKKLLLSDSGFYLCAWSEIPDSSYEQYFGPGTRLTVT.

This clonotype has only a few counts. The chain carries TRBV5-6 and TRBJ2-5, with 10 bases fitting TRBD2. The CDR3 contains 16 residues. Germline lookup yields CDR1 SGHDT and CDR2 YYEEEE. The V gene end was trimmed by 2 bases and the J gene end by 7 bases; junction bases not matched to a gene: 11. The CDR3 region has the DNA TGTGCCAGCAGCTTAATTCTCTTAGCGGGAGGACGGACCCAGTACTTC. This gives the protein CASSLILLAGGRTQYF.

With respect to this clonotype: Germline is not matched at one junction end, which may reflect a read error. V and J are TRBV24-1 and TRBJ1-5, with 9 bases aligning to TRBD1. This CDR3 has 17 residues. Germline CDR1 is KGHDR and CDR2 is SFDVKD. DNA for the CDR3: TGTGCCAGCAGTACGGAGCCCGGGACAGGGTTCGGTCAGCCCCAGCATTTT. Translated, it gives CASSTEPGTGFGQPQHF.

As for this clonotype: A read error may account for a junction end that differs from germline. Written as DNA, the CDR3 is TGCAGTGTACCCAGACAGGGACTAAACTATGGCCACACCTTC. It codes for CSVPRQGLNYGHTF. V and J are TRBV20-1 and TRBJ1-2; 7 bases line up with TRBD1. The V gene's germline CDR1 is DFQATT and CDR2 SNEGSKA (reference sequence). The CDR3 sequence is 14 residues long.

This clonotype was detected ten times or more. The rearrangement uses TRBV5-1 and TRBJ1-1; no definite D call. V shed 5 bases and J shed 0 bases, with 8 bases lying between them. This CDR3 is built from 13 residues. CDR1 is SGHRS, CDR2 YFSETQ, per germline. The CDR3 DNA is TGCGCCAGCAGATCCAGTATGAACACTGAAGCTTTCTTT. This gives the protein CASRSSMNTEAFF.

The CDR3 is CASSEIQTGFEQYF. The CDR3 nucleotides are TGCGCCAGCAGTGAGATACAAACAGGGTTCGAGCAGTACTTC. The chain joins TRBV10-2 to TRBJ2-7; perhaps TRBD1 as D (6 bases). Germline values: CDR1 WSHSY, CDR2 SAAADI. The CDR3 consists of 14 residues. Trimming took off 2 bases at V and 6 bases at J, with 14 bases between the two ends.